This TCR beta chain was obtained from a study of CD8+CD57+ T cells in acquired aplastic anemia. TCR beta VDJ and CDR3 profiling used genomic DNA as template. TCRdb reprocessed the reads with MiXCR, giving one entry per CDR3 protein. Of roughly 130,000 distinct CDR3 sequences in the sample, 48% are singletons; the top ten hold 2% to 3%. The germline V gene has CDR1 DFQATT and CDR2 SNEGSKA (reference sequence). The CDR3 contains 15 residues. V gave up 0 bases and J gave up 7 bases; unmatched junction bases: 10. This clonotype showed up many times. No antigen is known for it. Findings and caveats of the study: Patients and controls were found to share some 30 CD8+ CDR3 sequences.

The chain employs TRBV20-1 and TRBJ1-2; 8 bases are shared with TRBD1. The receptor's source is a human donor in good health, serving as a control. The sequenced material came from sorted CD4+, CD8+, or CD8+CD57+ T cells (not recorded which) from PBMCs. The chain's CDR3 is CSARDQDRGFGGYTF. CDR3 coding DNA: TGCAGTGCTAGAGACCAAGACAGGGGATTCGGTGGCTACACCTTC.